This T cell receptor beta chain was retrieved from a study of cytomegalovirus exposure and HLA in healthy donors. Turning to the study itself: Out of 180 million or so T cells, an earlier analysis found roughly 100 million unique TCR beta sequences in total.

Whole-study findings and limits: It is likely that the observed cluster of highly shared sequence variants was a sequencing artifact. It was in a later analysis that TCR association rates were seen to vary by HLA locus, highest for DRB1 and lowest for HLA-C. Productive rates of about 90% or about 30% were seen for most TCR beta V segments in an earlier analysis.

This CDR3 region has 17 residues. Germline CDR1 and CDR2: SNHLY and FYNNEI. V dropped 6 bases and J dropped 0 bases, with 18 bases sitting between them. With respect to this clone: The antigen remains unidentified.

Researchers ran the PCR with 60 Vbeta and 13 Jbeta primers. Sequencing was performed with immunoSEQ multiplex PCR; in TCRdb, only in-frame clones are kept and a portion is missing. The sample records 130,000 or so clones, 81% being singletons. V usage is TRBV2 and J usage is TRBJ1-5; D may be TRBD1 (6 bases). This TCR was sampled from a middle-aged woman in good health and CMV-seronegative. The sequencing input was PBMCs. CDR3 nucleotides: TGTGCCAGCAGAGTCAAGCCGGGACAAAATAGCAATCAGCCCCAGCATTTT. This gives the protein CASRVKPGQNSNQPQHF.